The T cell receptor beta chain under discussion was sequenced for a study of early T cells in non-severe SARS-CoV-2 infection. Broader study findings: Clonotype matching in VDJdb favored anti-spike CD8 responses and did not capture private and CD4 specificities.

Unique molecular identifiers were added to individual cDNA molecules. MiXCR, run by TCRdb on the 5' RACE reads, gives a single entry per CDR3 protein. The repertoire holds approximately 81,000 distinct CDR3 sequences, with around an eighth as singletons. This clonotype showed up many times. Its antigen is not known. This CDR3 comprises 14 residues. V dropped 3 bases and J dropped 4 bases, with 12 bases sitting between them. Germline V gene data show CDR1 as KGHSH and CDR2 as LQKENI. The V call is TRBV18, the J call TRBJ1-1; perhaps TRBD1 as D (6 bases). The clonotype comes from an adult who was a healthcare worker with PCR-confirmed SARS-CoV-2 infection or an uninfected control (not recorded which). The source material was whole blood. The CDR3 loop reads CASSPGGVTTEAFF. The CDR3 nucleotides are TGTGCCAGCTCACCGGGGGGCGTAACCACTGAAGCTTTCTTT.